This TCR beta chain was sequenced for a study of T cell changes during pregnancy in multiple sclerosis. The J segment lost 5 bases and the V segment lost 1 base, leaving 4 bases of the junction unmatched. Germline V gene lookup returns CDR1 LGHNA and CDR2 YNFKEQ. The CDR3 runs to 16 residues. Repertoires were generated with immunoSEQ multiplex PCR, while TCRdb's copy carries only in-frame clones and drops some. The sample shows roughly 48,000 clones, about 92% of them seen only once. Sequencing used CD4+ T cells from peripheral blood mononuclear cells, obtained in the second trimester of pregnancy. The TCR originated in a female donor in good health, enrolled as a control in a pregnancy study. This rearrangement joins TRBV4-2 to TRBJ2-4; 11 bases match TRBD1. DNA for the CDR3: TGTGCCAGCAGCCAAGTCCCGGGACAGGGGGAAAACATTCAGTACTTC. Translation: CASSQVPGQGENIQYF.